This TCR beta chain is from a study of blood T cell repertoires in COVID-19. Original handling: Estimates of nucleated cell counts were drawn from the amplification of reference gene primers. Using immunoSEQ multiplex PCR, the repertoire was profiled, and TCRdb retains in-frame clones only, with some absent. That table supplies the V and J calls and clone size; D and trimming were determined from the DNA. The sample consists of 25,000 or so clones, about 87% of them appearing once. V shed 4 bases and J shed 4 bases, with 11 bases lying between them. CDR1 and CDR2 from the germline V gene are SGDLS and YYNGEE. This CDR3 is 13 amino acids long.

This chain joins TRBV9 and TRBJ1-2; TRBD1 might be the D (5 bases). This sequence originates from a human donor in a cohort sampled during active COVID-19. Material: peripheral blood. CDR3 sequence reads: CASSPLGGYGYTF. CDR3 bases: TGTGCCAGCAGCCCCCTGGGGGGCTATGGCTACACCTTC. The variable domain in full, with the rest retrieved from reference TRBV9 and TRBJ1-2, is DSGVTQTPKHLITATGQRVTLRCSPRSGDLSVYWYQQSLDQGLQFLIQYYNGEERAKGNILERFSAQQFPDLHSELNLSSLELGDSALYFCASSPLGGYGYTFGSGTRLTVV.